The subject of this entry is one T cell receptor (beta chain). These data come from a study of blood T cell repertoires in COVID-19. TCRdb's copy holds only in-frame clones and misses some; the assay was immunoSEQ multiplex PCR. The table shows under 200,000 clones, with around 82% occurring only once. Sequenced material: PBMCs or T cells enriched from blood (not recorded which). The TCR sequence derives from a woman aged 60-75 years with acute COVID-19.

DNA for the CDR3: TGTGCCAGCAGCCAAGGAGACAGGGTCGAGGGCTATGGCTACACCTTC. The encoded protein is CASSQGDRVEGYGYTF. The V call is TRBV4-2, the J call TRBJ1-2, with 7 bases that match TRBD1. CDR3 length: 16 residues. Germline V gene lookup returns CDR1 LGHNA and CDR2 YNFKEQ. Unmatched junction bases numbered 9, after V lost 1 base and J lost 4 bases.